Each of the 27 T cell receptor beta chains below was sequenced from the same sample in a study of blood T cell repertoires in COVID-19. Repertoires were generated with immunoSEQ multiplex PCR, while TCRdb's copy carries only in-frame clones and drops some. Among about 400,000 clones, roughly 90% were seen once, and the ten largest hold more than 2%. The sample comprised PBMCs or T cells enriched from blood (not recorded which). The receptors derive from a woman between 40 and 55 years old with acute COVID-19.

The V call is TRBV12-3 or TRBV12-4, the J call TRBJ1-2, with a tentative D call TRBD1 (6 bases). The CDR3 loop spans 13 amino acids. The V end was cut by 5 bases, the J end by 6 bases, with 13 bases between. CDR3 DNA sequence: TGTGCCAGCAGTCCAAGGACAGAGAATGGCTACACCTTC. Its protein is CASSPRTENGYTF.

The gene calls are TRBV29-1 and TRBJ1-1; tentative D call: TRBD1 (5 bases). V shed 1 base and J shed 2 bases, with 11 bases lying between them. Germline-derived CDR1 and CDR2 are SQVTM and ANQGSEA. The CDR3 has 14 residues. CDR3: CSVEGLDTNTEAFF. CDR3 in DNA: TGCAGCGTTGAAGGGCTGGACACTAACACTGAAGCTTTCTTT.

The table lists this clone with a count of one. The chain links TRBV10-2 to TRBJ2-1; D unclear. The CDR3 covers 15 residues. The germline V and J ends were trimmed by 4 bases and 5 bases, with 15 bases remaining between them. Germline V lookup: CDR1 WSHSY, CDR2 SAAADI. The CDR3 spells CASSVRMTNNNEQFF. The DNA of the CDR3 is TGCGCCAGCAGTGTCCGAATGACAAATAACAATGAGCAGTTCTTC.

V is TRBV25-1 and J is TRBJ1-5; D not certain. The germline CDR1 and CDR2 sequences are MGHDK and SYGVNS. The V end was cut by 5 bases, the J end by 0 bases, with 14 bases between. The CDR3 consists of 16 residues. This CDR3 reads CASSPGMGYSNQPQHF. CDR3 sequence (DNA): TGTGCCAGCAGTCCGGGGATGGGATATAGCAATCAGCCCCAGCATTTT.

This clone was detected only once. This chain uses TRBV7-9 with TRBJ2-2; D is perhaps TRBD2 (5 bases). Trimming stripped 3 bases from V and 8 bases from J, with 13 bases between. Germline loops: CDR1 SEHNR, CDR2 FQNEAQ (reference sequence). This CDR3 has 14 residues. DNA of the CDR3: TGTGCCAGCAGCTTCCAGAGTGGGGAGGGGGAGCTGTTTTTT. Its translation is CASSFQSGEGELFF. The complete variable domain, with remaining parts taken from reference TRBV7-9 and TRBJ2-2, reads DTGVSQNPRHKITKRGQNVTFRCDPISEHNRLYWYRQTLGQGPEFLTYFQNEAQLEKSRLLSDRFSAERPKGSFSTLEIQRTEQGDSAMYLCASSFQSGEGELFFGEGSRLTVL.

The chain is built from TRBV24-1 and TRBJ1-5, with unresolved D. The V gene's germline CDR1 is KGHDR and CDR2 SFDVKD. The ends were cut back, 3 bases at V and 6 bases at J, with 14 bases in the middle. The CDR3 runs to 15 residues. The CDR3: CATSDISGGSQPQHF. CDR3 coding DNA: TGTGCCACCAGTGATATTTCAGGTGGGAGTCAGCCCCAGCATTTT.

The chain employs TRBV12-3 or TRBV12-4 and TRBJ1-2; 9 nucleotides line up with TRBD1. CDR3 length equals 13 residues. The trim removed 5 bases at V and 9 bases at J, leaving 7 bases unmatched. The CDR3 region has the DNA TGTGCCAGCAGTGTACAGGGGGCGGGGAGCTACACCTTC. Amino acids: CASSVQGAGSYTF.

V and J are TRBV29-1 and TRBJ1-2, with 8 bases lining up with TRBD1. The CDR3 contains 16 residues. Germline V lookup: CDR1 SQVTM, CDR2 ANQGSEA. V gave up 5 bases and J gave up 4 bases; unmatched junction bases: 15. The CDR3 coding sequence is TGCAGCGTTACAACTTCAGACAGGGGTAAAGGCTATGGCTACACCTTC. Translating it yields CSVTTSDRGKGYGYTF.

The chain is built from TRBV14 and TRBJ2-3; TRBD2 matches at 12 bases. Germline-derived CDR1 and CDR2 are SGHDN and FVKESK. V shed 4 bases and J 5 bases; nucleotides not matched to a gene: 16. The CDR3 runs to 19 residues. The CDR3, as DNA: TGTGCCAGCAGCCTATGGTTACTAGCGGGGGGTGGATGGGTAGATACGCAGTATTTT. Translation: CASSLWLLAGGGWVDTQYF.

This clone is a singleton in its sample. The J gene is TRBJ1-4, the V gene TRBV29-1; 8 bases align to TRBD1. The CDR3 is 13 amino acids. V lost 1 base to trimming and J lost 7 bases; unmatched junction nucleotides: 2. Germline loops: CDR1 SQVTM, CDR2 ANQGSEA. The CDR3 DNA reads TGCAGCGTTGAAGCGACAGGGGTTGAAAAACTGTTTTTT. It yields the protein CSVEATGVEKLFF.

The chain links TRBV11-2 to TRBJ1-2; D might be TRBD1 (5 bases). The germline gives CDR1 SGHAT, CDR2 FQNNGV. Trimming cost V 1 base and J 8 bases, with 11 bases left between them. This CDR3 region has 13 residues. The CDR3 sequence is CASSLVTGGGYTF. As DNA, the CDR3 is TGTGCCAGCAGCTTAGTGACCGGGGGGGGCTACACCTTC.

The chain is built from TRBV9 and TRBJ1-2, with a possible D match to TRBD1 (5 bases). V was cut by 0 bases and J by 8 bases, with 23 bases left in between. The CDR3 has 17 amino acids. From germline, CDR1 is SGDLS and CDR2 YYNGEE. In nucleotides, the CDR3 is TGTGCCAGCAGCGTAGCTAGGGGCGGCTCCGGTAGAGGAGGCTACACCTTC. Protein sequence: CASSVARGGSGRGGYTF.

The CDR3 DNA reads TGTGCCTGGAGTGTTGGGGACTTGCAGGGCTACACCTTC. It yields the protein CAWSVGDLQGYTF. The V gene is TRBV30, the J gene TRBJ1-2; D possibly corresponds to TRBD1 (5 bases). Trimming took 0 bases from V and 8 from J, leaving 13 bases between them. CDR1 GTSNPN and CDR2 SVGIG come from the germline V gene (reference sequence). CDR3 length: 13 residues. Looking up the rest from reference TRBV30 and TRBJ1-2 gives the full variable domain: SQTIHQWPATLVQPVGSPLSLECTVEGTSNPNLYWYRQAAGRGLQLLFYSVGIGQISSEVPQNLSASRPQDRQFILSSKKLLLSDSGFYLCAWSVGDLQGYTFGSGTRLTVV.

The chain employs TRBV11-2 and TRBJ2-7; a possible D gene is TRBD2 (5 bases). Germline loops: CDR1 SGHAT, CDR2 FQNNGV. Trimming stripped 1 base from V and 2 bases from J, with 9 bases between. The CDR3 covers 14 residues. The CDR3 coding sequence is TGTGCCAGCAGCTTAGTGAAGCGGCCCTACGAGCAGTACTTC. This codes for CASSLVKRPYEQYF.

The CDR3 loop is CASSRPLWYRNTEAFF. CDR3 DNA: TGTGCCAGCAGCCGCCCATTGTGGTACAGAAACACTGAAGCTTTCTTT. The chain is built from TRBV5-8 and TRBJ1-1; the D is unclear. CDR1 SGHTS and CDR2 YDEGEE come from the germline V gene. This CDR3 is built from 16 residues. Deletions cut 4 bases from V and 2 bases from J, with 18 bases between.

The J gene is TRBJ2-5, the V gene TRBV5-4; D might be TRBD1 (6 bases). V was cut by 4 bases and J by 5 bases, with 15 bases left in between. CDR3 length: 14 amino acids. Germline V gives CDR1 SGHNT, CDR2 YYREEE (reference sequence). In DNA, the CDR3 is TGTGCCAGCAGCCAGACAGGTCCTAGGGAGACCCAGTACTTC. Its protein product is CASSQTGPRETQYF.

The chain couples TRBV25-1 to TRBJ2-2, with D tentatively TRBD1 (6 bases). The CDR3 sequence is 15 residues long. V lost 3 bases and J lost 5, with 13 bases in between. From germline, CDR1 is MGHDK and CDR2 SYGVNS. The CDR3 DNA sequence: TGTGCCAGCAGTGATCCGGGACATCAGACCGGGGAGCTGTTTTTT. Its protein is CASSDPGHQTGELFF.

The J gene is TRBJ1-5, the V gene TRBV7-2; D perhaps matches TRBD1 (6 bases). The CDR3 is 16 amino acids. Trimming took off 5 bases at V and 7 bases at J, with 21 bases between the two ends. CDR1 SGHTA and CDR2 FQGNSA come from the germline V gene. The CDR3 loop is CASSPQGGGMRQPQHF. DNA of the CDR3: TGTGCCAGCAGCCCCCAAGGGGGGGGAATGAGGCAGCCCCAGCATTTT.

This clone has a handful of counts. This rearrangement joins TRBV11-2 to TRBJ1-6, with D tentatively TRBD1 (6 bases). Germline CDR1 is SGHAT and CDR2 is FQNNGV. The CDR3 runs to 18 residues. The germline V and J ends were trimmed by 1 base and 5 bases, with 18 bases remaining between them. The CDR3 nucleotides read TGTGCCAGCAGCTTAGGGGATTTTGGGGGACAAAATAATTCACCCCTCCACTTT. Residues: CASSLGDFGGQNNSPLHF. The full variable domain, its missing parts supplied by reference TRBV11-2 and TRBJ1-6, is EAGVAQSPRYKIIEKRQSVAFWCNPISGHATLYWYQQILGQGPKLLIQFQNNGVVDDSQLPKDRFSAERLKGVDSTLKIQPAKLEDSAVYLCASSLGDFGGQNNSPLHFGNGTRLTVT.

The rearrangement joins TRBV25-1 to TRBJ2-2; 7 positions match TRBD1. CDR1 MGHDK and CDR2 SYGVNS come from the germline V gene. The CDR3 consists of 17 residues. The V and J ends lost 0 bases and 1 base, in that order; junction bases with no gene match: 5. CDR3: CASSEYFGQVNTGELFF. The CDR3 nucleotides are TGTGCCAGCAGTGAATATTTCGGACAGGTGAACACCGGGGAGCTGTTTTTT.

For the CDR3, the DNA is TGTGCCAGCAGAGTCCCGGGCACCGGGGAGCTGTTTTTT. Translation gives CASRVPGTGELFF. The chain recombines TRBV11-2 with TRBJ2-2; D is ambiguous. The CDR3 contains 13 residues. Germline loops: CDR1 SGHAT, CDR2 FQNNGV. Trimming removed 6 bases at V and 4 bases at J, with 9 bases between.

Note on this clone: The same CDR3 also results from other DNA sequences found in this sample. The chain combines TRBV5-1 with TRBJ1-1, with 8 bases fitting TRBD1. Germline trimming cut 4 bases from V and 1 base from J; bases unmatched to any gene: 3. Looked up from germline, CDR1 is SGHRS and CDR2 is YFSETQ. There are 14 residues in the CDR3. The CDR3 loop reads CASSPGTGNTEAFF. Here the CDR3 DNA reads TGCGCCAGCAGCCCCGGGACAGGGAACACTGAAGCTTTCTTT.

This clone has a handful of counts. The rearrangement links TRBV19 to TRBJ1-5, with D maybe TRBD1 (6 bases). This CDR3 has 15 residues. V shed 4 bases and J shed 7 bases, with 17 bases lying between them. Germline CDR1 LNHDA, CDR2 SQIVND (reference sequence). The CDR3 here is CASSRNRVRSQPQHF. The CDR3 DNA sequence: TGTGCCAGTAGTAGGAACAGGGTACGAAGCCAGCCCCAGCATTTT.

The chain is built from TRBV2 and TRBJ1-4; 10 bases line up with TRBD1. The CDR3 runs 17 residues. The V gene's germline CDR1 is SNHLY and CDR2 FYNNEI. J gave up 6 bases and V 4 bases, and 11 bases lay outside the gene matches. The chain's CDR3 is CASSAGTGVYRDEKLFF. CDR3 bases: TGTGCCAGCAGTGCCGGGACAGGGGTGTATCGGGATGAAAAACTGTTTTTT.

The gene calls are TRBV6-5 and TRBJ2-5, with D possibly matching TRBD1 (6 bases). The CDR3 is 15 residues long. The germline CDR1 and CDR2 sequences are MNHEY and SVGAGI. Trimming took 4 bases from V and 4 from J, leaving 16 bases between them. CDR3 nucleotide sequence: TGTGCCAGCAGTTCCATACCGGGACACAGAGAGACCCAGTACTTC. As protein: CASSSIPGHRETQYF.

This clone was counted a few times. V is TRBV19 and J is TRBJ1-1; 9 bases map to TRBD1. Germline values: CDR1 LNHDA, CDR2 SQIVND (reference sequence). The J segment lost 2 bases and the V segment lost 4 bases, leaving 14 bases of the junction unmatched. The CDR3 has 18 amino acids. This chain's CDR3 is CASSKAPGQGLYNTEAFF. The CDR3 nucleotides read TGTGCCAGTAGTAAGGCCCCGGGACAGGGTCTTTACAACACTGAAGCTTTCTTT.

V is TRBV11-2 and J is TRBJ1-1; 8 positions match TRBD1. Losses at the gene ends were 4 bases for V and 6 bases for J; bases not matched to a gene: 13. Germline-derived CDR1 and CDR2 are SGHAT and FQNNGV. This CDR3 is built from 16 residues. This CDR3 reads CASSSDMSDRGSEAFF. Here the CDR3 DNA reads TGTGCCAGCAGCTCGGACATGTCAGACAGGGGCTCTGAAGCTTTCTTT.